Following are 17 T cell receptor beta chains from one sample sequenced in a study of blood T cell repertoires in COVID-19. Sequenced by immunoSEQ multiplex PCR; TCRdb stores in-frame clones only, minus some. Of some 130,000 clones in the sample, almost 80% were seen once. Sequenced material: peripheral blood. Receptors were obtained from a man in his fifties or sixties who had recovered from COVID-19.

The CDR3 region has the DNA TGCAGCGCAGCACAGGGGGCCCAGTACTTC. Its translation is CSAAQGAQYF. The chain joins TRBV29-1 to TRBJ2-5; 8 positions match TRBD1. Germline V gene lookup returns CDR1 SQVTM and CDR2 ANQGSEA. The CDR3 contains 10 residues. With V trimmed by 7 bases and J by 9 bases, 4 bases remained unmatched.

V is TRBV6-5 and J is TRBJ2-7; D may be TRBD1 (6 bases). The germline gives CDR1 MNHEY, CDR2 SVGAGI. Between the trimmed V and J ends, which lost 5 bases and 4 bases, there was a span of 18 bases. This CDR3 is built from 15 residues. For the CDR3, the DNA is TGTGCCAGCAGTCAACAGGGACGGGAAAGGTACGAGCAGTACTTC. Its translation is CASSQQGRERYEQYF.

The CDR3 reads CASSQTSGSSYEQYF. DNA of the CDR3: TGTGCCAGCTCGCAAACTAGCGGGAGCTCCTACGAGCAGTACTTC. V is TRBV18 and J is TRBJ2-7, with TRBD2 matching 11 bases. This CDR3 is 15 amino acids long. After removal of 6 bases from V and 0 bases from J, the junction contained 4 bases not matched to a gene. Germline V gene lookup returns CDR1 KGHSH and CDR2 LQKENI.

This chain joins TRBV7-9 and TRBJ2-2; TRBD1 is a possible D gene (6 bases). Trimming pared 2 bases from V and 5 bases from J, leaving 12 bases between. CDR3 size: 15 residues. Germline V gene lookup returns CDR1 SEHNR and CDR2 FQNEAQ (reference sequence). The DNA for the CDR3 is TGTGCCAGCAGCTTACAAGGGGGACGGACCGGGGAGCTGTTTTTT. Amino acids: CASSLQGGRTGELFF.

CDR3 protein: CASSFGDRERKETQYF. CDR3 bases: TGTGCCAGCAGCTTCGGGGACAGGGAACGGAAAGAGACCCAGTACTTC. The J gene is TRBJ2-5, the V gene TRBV7-6; 9 positions match TRBD1. The CDR3 has 16 amino acids. V was clipped by 3 bases and J by 3 bases; unmatched bases: 8. The germline V gene encodes CDR1 SGHVS and CDR2 FNYEAQ.

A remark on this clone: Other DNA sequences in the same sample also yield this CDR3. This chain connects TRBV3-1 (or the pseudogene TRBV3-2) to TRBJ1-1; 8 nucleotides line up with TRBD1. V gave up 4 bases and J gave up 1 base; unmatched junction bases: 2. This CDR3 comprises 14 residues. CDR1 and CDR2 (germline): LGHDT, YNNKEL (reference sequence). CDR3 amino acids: CASSLGTGNTEAFF. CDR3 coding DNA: TGTGCCAGCAGCCTTGGGACAGGGAACACTGAAGCTTTCTTT.

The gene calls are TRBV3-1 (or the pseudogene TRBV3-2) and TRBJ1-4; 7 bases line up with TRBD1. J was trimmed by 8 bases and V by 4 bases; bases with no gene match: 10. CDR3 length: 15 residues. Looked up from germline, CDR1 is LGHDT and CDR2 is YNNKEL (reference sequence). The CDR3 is CASSPEGARREKLFF. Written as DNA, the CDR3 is TGTGCCAGCAGCCCTGAGGGGGCGAGGAGAGAAAAACTGTTTTTT.

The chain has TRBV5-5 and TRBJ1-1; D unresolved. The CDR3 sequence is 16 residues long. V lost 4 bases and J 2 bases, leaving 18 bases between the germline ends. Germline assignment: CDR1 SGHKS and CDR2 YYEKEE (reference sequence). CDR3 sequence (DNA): TGTGCCAGCAGCCTGGCCGGGAGCAGGCTCAACACTGAAGCTTTCTTT. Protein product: CASSLAGSRLNTEAFF.

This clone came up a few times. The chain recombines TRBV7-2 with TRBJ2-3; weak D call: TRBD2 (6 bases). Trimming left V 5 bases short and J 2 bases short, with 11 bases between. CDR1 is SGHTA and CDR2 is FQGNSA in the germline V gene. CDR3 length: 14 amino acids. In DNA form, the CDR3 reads TGTGCCAGCAGCCTAAGCGGGCCCACAGATACGCAGTATTTT. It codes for CASSLSGPTDTQYF.

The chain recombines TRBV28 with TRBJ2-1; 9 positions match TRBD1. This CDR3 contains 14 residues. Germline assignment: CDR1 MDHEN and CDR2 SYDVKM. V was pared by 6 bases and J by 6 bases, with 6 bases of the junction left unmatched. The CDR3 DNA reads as TGTGCCAGCAGCACCGGGACAGGGAGCAATGAGCAGTTCTTC. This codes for CASSTGTGSNEQFF.

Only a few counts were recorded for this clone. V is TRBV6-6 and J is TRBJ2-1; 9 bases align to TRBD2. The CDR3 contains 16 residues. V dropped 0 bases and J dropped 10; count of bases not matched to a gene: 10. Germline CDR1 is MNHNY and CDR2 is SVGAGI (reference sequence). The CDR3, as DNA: TGTGCCAGCAGTTACTCCGGCGGGGGGGTCCATTTCGAGCAGTTCTTC. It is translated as CASSYSGGGVHFEQFF.

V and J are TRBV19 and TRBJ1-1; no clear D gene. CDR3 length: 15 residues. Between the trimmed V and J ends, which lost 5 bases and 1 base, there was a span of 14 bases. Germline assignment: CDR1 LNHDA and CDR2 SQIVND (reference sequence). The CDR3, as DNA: TGTGCCAGTAGTGTTCAGGTGCCGCCGAACACTGAAGCTTTCTTT. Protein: CASSVQVPPNTEAFF. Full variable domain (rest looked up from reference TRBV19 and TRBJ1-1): DGGITQSPKYLFRKEGQNVTLSCEQNLNHDAMYWYRQDPGQGLRLIYYSQIVNDFQKGDIAEGYSVSREKKESFPLTVTSAQKNPTAFYLCASSVQVPPNTEAFFGQGTRLTVV.

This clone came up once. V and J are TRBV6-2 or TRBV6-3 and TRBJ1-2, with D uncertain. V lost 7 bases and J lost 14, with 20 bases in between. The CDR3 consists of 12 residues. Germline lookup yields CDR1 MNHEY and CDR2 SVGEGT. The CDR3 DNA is TGTGCCAGCAACCCCCCCCGGGAACGCAGGACCTTC. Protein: CASNPPRERRTF.

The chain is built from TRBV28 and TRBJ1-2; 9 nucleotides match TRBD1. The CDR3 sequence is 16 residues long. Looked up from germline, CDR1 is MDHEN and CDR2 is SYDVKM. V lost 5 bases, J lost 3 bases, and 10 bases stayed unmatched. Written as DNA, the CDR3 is TGTGCCAGCAGTCCGGGGACAGGGAAGCTATACTATGGCTACACCTTC. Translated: CASSPGTGKLYYGYTF.

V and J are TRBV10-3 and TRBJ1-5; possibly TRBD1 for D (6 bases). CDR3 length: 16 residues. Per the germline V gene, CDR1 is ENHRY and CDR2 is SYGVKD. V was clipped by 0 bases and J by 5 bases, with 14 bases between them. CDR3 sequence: CAISESSGQGYQPQHF. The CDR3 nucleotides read TGTGCCATCAGTGAGTCGTCTGGGCAGGGGTATCAGCCCCAGCATTTT.

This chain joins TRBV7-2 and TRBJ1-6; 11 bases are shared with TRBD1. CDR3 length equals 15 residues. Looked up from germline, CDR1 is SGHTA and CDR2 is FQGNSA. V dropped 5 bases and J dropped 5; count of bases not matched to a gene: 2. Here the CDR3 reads CASSRTGGDNSPLHF. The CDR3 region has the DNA TGTGCCAGCAGCAGGACAGGGGGCGATAATTCACCCCTCCACTTT.

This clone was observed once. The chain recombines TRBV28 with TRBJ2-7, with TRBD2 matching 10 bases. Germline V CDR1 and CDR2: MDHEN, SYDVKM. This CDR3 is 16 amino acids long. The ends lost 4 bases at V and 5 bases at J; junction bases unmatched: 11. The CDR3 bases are TGTGCCAGCAGTTCGCCCGGGACTAGCGTAGTCCACGAGCAGTACTTC. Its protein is CASSSPGTSVVHEQYF.